One and the same sample provided the 9 T cell receptor beta chains below, sequenced in a study of shared clonotypes between healthy human individuals. Sequencing used immunoSEQ multiplex PCR; TCRdb keeps in-frame clones, though not all of them. This sample has about 2.3 million clones, with around 93% found just once. The specimen sequenced was naive CD4+ T cells from PBMCs. Subset noted: CD45RA+ positively selected. The source of these receptors is a man younger than 30 in good health. Some clones in this sample may be carry-over from other donors' samples.

The sample holds one count of this clone. The V call is TRBV5-1, the J call TRBJ2-3, with 9 nucleotides matching TRBD1. The trim removed 4 bases at V and 3 bases at J, leaving 9 bases unmatched. CDR1 is SGHRS and CDR2 is YFSETQ in the germline V gene. This CDR3 has 16 amino acids. The DNA for the CDR3 is TGCGCCAGCAGCCCGATCGCCGGGACAGGGACAGATACGCAGTATTTT. As protein: CASSPIAGTGTDTQYF.

This clone was counted a single time. This chain uses TRBV7-3 with TRBJ1-1; no clear D gene. CDR3 length: 15 amino acids. Germline loops: CDR1 SGHTA, CDR2 FQGTGA. The V end lost 2 bases, the J end lost 4 bases, and 14 bases lay between the germline ends. The CDR3 DNA reads TGTGCCAGCAGCTTAGGTCCCAGGCGAGGCACTGAAGCTTTCTTT. Translated: CASSLGPRRGTEAFF.

The chain uses TRBV28 and TRBJ2-3, with 11 bases lining up with TRBD2. The CDR3 sequence is 15 residues long. The V and J ends lost 8 bases and 3 bases, in that order; junction bases with no gene match: 7. From germline, CDR1 is MDHEN and CDR2 SYDVKM. The CDR3 sequence is CASSTSGIRTDTQYF. The CDR3 nucleotides are TGTGCCAGCTCGACTAGCGGGATAAGAACAGATACGCAGTATTTT.

This chain joins TRBV28 and TRBJ2-7; D may be TRBD1 (6 bases). Trimming removed 5 bases from V and 3 bases from J, with 11 bases in between. Germline V gives CDR1 MDHEN, CDR2 SYDVKM. The CDR3 contains 13 residues. The CDR3 loop is CASSPQQGYEQYF. In nucleotides, the CDR3 is TGTGCCAGCAGTCCCCAACAGGGCTACGAGCAGTACTTC.

To note about this clone: The same CDR3 can be traced to other DNA sequences in this sample. This rearrangement joins TRBV7-9 to TRBJ2-7; 9 bases are a match to TRBD1. After removal of 5 bases from V and 2 bases from J, the junction contained 7 bases not matched to a gene. The germline V gene encodes CDR1 SEHNR and CDR2 FQNEAQ (reference sequence). The CDR3 consists of 15 residues. The CDR3 reads CASSPPGQGAYEQYF. The CDR3 region has the DNA TGTGCCAGCAGCCCCCCGGGACAGGGAGCCTACGAGCAGTACTTC.

The CDR3 bases are TGTGCCAGCAGTTTACCGGGGTTTGCGAACACTGAAGCTTTCTTT. This sequence encodes CASSLPGFANTEAFF. The chain carries TRBV28 and TRBJ1-1, with D unclear. Germline assignment: CDR1 MDHEN and CDR2 SYDVKM. This CDR3 spans 15 amino acids. V gave up 2 bases and J gave up 1 base, with 11 bases separating them.

This chain connects TRBV5-1 to TRBJ2-7, with 9 bases fitting TRBD2. CDR1 is SGHRS and CDR2 is YFSETQ in the germline V gene. The length of the CDR3 is 15 residues. Unmatched junction bases numbered 8, after V lost 3 bases and J lost 4 bases. CDR3 DNA: TGCGCCAGCAGCTCGGGCCTAGCGGGAAGGTACGAGCAGTACTTC. Protein: CASSSGLAGRYEQYF.

To note about this clone: This same CDR3 is encoded by further DNA sequences in the sample. The rearrangement uses TRBV5-1 and TRBJ2-5, with D maybe TRBD2 (6 bases). Germline values: CDR1 SGHRS, CDR2 YFSETQ. The CDR3 is 14 amino acids. V gave up 4 bases and J gave up 5 bases, with 15 bases separating them. This CDR3 is CASSLGRGGETQYF. CDR3 DNA sequence: TGCGCCAGCAGCCTTGGGCGTGGGGGGGAGACCCAGTACTTC. The full variable domain, in which reference TRBV5-1 and TRBJ2-5 provide the parts outside the CDR3, is KAGVTQTPRYLIKTRGQQVTLSCSPISGHRSVSWYQQTPGQGLQFLFEYFSETQRNKGNFPGRFSGRQFSNSRSEMNVSTLELGDSALYLCASSLGRGGETQYFGPGTRLLVL.

V and J are TRBV2 and TRBJ1-2, with 10 bases that match TRBD1. CDR3 size: 14 residues. J was trimmed by 8 bases and V by 8 bases; bases with no gene match: 11. The germline V gene has CDR1 SNHLY and CDR2 FYNNEI. This CDR3 reads CASGDRGGLGGYTF. CDR3 nucleotides: TGTGCCAGCGGGGACAGGGGAGGTTTGGGAGGCTACACCTTC.